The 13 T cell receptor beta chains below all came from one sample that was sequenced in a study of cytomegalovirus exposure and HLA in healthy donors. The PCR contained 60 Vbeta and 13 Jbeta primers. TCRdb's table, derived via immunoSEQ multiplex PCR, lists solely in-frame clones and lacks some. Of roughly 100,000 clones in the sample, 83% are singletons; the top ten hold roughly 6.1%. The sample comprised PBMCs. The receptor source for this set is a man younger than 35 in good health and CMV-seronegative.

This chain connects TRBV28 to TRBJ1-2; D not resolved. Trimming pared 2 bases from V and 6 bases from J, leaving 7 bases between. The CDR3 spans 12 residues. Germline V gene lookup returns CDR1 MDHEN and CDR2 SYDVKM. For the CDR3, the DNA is TGTGCCAGCAGTTTAACCTCGGATGGCTACACCTTC. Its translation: CASSLTSDGYTF.

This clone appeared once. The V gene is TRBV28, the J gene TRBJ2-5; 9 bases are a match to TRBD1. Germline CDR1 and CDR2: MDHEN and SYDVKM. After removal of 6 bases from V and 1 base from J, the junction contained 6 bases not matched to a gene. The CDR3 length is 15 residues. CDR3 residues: CASSVDRGGQETQYF. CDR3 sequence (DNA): TGTGCCAGCAGCGTGGACAGGGGAGGCCAAGAGACCCAGTACTTC.

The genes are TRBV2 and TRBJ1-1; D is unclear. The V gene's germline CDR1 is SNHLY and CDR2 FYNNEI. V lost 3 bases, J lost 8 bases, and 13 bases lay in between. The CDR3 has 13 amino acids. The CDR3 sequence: CASSEWRLKEAFF. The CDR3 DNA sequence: TGTGCCAGCAGTGAGTGGAGACTGAAGGAAGCTTTCTTT.

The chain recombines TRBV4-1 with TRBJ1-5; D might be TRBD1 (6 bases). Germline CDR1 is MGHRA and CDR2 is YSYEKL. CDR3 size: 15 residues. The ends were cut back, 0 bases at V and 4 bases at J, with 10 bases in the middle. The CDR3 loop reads CASSQDGGPNQPQHF. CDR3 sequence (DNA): TGCGCCAGCAGCCAAGATGGGGGCCCGAATCAGCCCCAGCATTTT.

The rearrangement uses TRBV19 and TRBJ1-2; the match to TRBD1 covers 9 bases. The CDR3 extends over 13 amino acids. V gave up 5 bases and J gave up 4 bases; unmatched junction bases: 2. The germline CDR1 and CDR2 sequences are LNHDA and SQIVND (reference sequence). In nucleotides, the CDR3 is TGTGCCAGTAGTGCGGGACAGGGCTATGGCTACACCTTC. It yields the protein CASSAGQGYGYTF.

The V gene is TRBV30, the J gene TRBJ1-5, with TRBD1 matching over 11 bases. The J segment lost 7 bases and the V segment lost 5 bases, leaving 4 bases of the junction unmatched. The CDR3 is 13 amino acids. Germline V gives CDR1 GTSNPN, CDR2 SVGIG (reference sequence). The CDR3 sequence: CAWSGQGGQPQHF. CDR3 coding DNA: TGTGCCTGGTCGGGACAGGGGGGCCAGCCCCAGCATTTT.

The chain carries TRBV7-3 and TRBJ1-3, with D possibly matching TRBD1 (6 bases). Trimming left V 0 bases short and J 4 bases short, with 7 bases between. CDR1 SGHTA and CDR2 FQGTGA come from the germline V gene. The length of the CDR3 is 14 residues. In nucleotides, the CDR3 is TGTGCCAGCAGCTTAACCGGACAGGGAAACACCATATATTTT. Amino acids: CASSLTGQGNTIYF.

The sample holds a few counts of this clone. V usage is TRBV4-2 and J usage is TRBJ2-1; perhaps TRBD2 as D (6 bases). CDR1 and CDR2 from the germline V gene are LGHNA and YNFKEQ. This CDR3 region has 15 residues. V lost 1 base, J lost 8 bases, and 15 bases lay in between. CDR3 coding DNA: TGTGCCAGCAGCCAAGGCCTGGAGGGCCACGATGAGCAGTTCTTC. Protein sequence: CASSQGLEGHDEQFF.

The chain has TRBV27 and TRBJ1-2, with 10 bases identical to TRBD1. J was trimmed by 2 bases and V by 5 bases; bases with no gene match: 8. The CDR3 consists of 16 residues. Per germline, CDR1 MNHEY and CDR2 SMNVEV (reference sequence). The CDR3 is CASSLLTGGSNYGYTF. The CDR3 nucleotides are TGTGCCAGCAGTCTCCTGACAGGGGGCTCGAACTATGGCTACACCTTC.

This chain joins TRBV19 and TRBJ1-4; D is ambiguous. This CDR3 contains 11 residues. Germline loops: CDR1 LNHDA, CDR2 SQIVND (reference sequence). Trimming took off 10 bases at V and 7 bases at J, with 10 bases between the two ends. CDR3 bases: TGTGCCACCCAACAACGTGAAAAACTGTTTTTT. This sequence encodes CATQQREKLFF.

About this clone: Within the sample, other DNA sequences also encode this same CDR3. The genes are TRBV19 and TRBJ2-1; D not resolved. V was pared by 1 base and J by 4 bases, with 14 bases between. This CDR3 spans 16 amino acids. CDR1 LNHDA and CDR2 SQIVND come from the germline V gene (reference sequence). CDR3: CASSIVASSPYNEQFF. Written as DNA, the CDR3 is TGTGCCAGTAGTATAGTTGCCTCGAGCCCTTACAATGAGCAGTTCTTC.

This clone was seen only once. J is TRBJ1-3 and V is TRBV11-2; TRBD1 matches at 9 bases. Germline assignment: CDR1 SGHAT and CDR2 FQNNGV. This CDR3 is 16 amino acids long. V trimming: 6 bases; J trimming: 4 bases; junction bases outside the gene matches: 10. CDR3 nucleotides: TGTGCCAGCAGGTTTGGGGACAGGGTGTTGGGAAACACCATATATTTT. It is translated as CASRFGDRVLGNTIYF.

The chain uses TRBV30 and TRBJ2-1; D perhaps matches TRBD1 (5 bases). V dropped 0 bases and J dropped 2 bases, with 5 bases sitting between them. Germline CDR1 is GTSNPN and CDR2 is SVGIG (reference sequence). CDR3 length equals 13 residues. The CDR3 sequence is CAWSVGPYNEQFF. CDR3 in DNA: TGTGCCTGGAGTGTGGGGCCCTACAATGAGCAGTTCTTC.